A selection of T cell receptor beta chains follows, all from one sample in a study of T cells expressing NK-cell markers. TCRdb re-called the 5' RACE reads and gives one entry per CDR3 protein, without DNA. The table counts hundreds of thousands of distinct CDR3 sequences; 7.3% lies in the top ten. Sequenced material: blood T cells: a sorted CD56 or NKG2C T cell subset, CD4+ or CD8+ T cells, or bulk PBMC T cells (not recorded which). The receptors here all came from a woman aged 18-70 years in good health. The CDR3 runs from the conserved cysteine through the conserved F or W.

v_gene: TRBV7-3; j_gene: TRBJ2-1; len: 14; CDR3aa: CASSMKGQYNEQFF
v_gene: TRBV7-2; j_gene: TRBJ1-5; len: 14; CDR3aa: CASSLHGGNQPQHF
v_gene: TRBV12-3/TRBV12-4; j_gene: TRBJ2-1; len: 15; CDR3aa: CASSRRTSGYNEQFF
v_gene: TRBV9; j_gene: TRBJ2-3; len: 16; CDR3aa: CASSVPGGGRTDTQYF
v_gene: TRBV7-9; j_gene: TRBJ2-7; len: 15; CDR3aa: CASSLVVSGSNEQYF
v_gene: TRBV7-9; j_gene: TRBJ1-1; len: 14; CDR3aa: CASSLGTLNTEAFF
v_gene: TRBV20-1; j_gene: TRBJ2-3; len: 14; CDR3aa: CSARVRAFADTQYF
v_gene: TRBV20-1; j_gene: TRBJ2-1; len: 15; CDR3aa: CSAPRTVPTYNEQFF
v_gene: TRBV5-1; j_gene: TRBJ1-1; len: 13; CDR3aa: CASSPGTGGEAFF
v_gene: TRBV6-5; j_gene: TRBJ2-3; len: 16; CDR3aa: CASSYGWGGREDTQYF
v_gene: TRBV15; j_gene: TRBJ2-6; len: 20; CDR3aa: CATSRRFVGTSNSGANVLTF
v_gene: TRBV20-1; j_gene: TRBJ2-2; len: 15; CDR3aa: CSAKTSGTNTGELFF
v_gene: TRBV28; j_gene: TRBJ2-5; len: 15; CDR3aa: CASRRRRAPQETQYF
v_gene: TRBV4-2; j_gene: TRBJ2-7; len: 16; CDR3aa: CASSLTEPGLRAEQYF
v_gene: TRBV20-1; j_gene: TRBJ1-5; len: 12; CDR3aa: CSAKQADQPQHF
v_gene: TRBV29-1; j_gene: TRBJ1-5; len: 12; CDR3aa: CSVGGANQPQHF
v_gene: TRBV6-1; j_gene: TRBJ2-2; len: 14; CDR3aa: CASSRASNTGELFF
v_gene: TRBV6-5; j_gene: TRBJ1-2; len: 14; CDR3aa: CASSYSQGRMGYTF
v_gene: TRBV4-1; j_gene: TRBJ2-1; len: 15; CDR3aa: CASARLAGGYNEQFF
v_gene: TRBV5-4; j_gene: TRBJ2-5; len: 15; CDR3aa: CASSPPSSAQETQYF
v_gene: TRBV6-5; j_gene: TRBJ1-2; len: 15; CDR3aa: CASSYGLDGDYGYTF
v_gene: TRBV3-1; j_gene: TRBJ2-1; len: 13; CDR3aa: CATRSSSYNEQFF
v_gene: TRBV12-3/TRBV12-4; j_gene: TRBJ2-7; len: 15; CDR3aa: CASSLRVSGALVQYF
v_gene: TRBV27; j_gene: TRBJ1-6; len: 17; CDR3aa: CASRDRLGPSRNSPLHF
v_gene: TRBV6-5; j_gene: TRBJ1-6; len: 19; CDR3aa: CASSYSDRGSSSYNSPLHF
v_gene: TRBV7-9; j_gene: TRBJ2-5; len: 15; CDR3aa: CASSRGSGRQETQYF
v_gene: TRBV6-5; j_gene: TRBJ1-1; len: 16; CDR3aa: CASSYFTGGVNTEAFF
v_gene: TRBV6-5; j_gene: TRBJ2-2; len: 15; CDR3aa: CASSYSGQGAGELFF
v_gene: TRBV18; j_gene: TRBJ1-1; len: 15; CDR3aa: CASSATTGLGTEAFF
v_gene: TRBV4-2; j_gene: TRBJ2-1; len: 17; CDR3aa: CASSQVIAGAAYNEQFF
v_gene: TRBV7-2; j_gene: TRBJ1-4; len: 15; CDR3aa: CASSPLLWLNEKLFF
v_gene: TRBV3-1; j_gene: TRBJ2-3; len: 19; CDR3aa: CASSPTRTSGGPSTDTQYF
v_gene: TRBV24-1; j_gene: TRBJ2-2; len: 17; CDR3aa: CATSAGHEFANTGELFF
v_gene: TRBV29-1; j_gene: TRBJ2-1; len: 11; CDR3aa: CSVLGINEQFF
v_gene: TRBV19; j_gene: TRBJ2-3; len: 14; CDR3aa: CASSLGERTDTQYF
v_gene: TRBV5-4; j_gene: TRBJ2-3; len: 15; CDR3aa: CASSLLAGAPGTQYF
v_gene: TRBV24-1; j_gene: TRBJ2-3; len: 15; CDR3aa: CATSTGTARTDTQYF
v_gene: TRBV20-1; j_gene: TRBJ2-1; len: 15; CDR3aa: CSAHGYRELNNEQFF
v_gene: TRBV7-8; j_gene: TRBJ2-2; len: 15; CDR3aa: CASSSTGARTGELFF
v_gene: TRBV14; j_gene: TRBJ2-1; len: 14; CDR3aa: CASSDHPPYNEQFF
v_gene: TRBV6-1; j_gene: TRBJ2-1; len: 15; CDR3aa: CASSETGDSYNEQFF
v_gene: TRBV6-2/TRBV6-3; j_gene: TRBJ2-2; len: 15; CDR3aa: CASSYAGTTTGELFF
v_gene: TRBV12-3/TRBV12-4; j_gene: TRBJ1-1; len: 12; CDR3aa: CASSLEYGEAFF
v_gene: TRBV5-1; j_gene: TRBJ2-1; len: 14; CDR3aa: CASSGRDSYNEQFF
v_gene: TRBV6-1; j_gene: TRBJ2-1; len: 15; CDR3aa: CASSEGPAAHNEQFF
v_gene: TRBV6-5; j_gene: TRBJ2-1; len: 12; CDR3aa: CASRKGYNEQFF
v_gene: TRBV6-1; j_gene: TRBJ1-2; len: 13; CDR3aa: CASKRDRVGGYTF
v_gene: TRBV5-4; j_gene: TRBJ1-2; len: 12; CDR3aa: CASSWDSYGYTF
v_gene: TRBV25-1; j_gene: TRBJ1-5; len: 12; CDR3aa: CASSEANQPQHF
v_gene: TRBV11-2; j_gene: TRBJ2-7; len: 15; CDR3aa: CASSPRSGQIYEQYF
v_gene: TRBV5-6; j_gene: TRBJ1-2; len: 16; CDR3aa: CASSLDPGTGRYGYTF
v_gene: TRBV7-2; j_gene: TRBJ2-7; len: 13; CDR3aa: CASRGQGHYEQYF